Below, one TCR beta chain is given with its context. This sample was taken from a study of blood T cell repertoires in COVID-19. Measured with immunoSEQ multiplex PCR; TCRdb has only the in-frame clones, and not every one. The table includes around 290,000 clones, about nine tenths detected once. V was clipped by 4 bases and J by 4 bases, with 11 bases between them. The length of the CDR3 is 13 residues. Germline V gives CDR1 MNHEY, CDR2 SVGEGT. This clonotype originated in a woman in her twenties or thirties with COVID-19, enrolled during active disease. The gene calls are TRBV6-2 or TRBV6-3 and TRBJ2-7, with D possibly TRBD1 on 6 matching bases. Sample: peripheral blood. CDR3 in DNA: TGTGCCAGCAGTTTGGGGGCCTTTTACGAGCAGTACTTC. Amino acid sequence: CASSLGAFYEQYF.